This T cell receptor (beta chain) was captured in a study of identical twins. Via MiXCR, TCRdb re-called the 5' RACE reads, giving one row per CDR3 protein. The sample contains about 490,000 distinct CDR3 sequences, roughly 15% of which appear only once. This CDR3 has 13 amino acids. With 7 bases clipped from V and 5 bases from J, the junction kept 7 bases outside the gene matches. Germline lookup yields CDR1 MNHNS and CDR2 SASEGT. This clonotype was recorded a few times. These data also featured in a second study, about yellow fever vaccine responses in identical twins.

V gene TRBV6-1 combines with J gene TRBJ1-1, with 7 bases that match TRBD1. Sequenced material: CD4+ T cells sorted from blood. This clonotype was sampled from a young woman in good health. The CDR3 sequence is CASTRQGRTEAFF. CDR3 nucleotides: TGTGCCAGCACTAGACAGGGTAGGACTGAAGCTTTCTTT.